This T cell receptor beta chain was sequenced in a study of blood T cell repertoires in COVID-19. Study-wide context: Spain, Italy and the United States supplied samples that represented acute and convalescent COVID-19. The cDNA or gDNA used as material had been derived from T cells, B-cell-depleted T cells, or PBMCs.

Source study methods: Reference gene primers were amplified, and this amplification served to estimate nucleated cell counts. Sequenced by immunoSEQ multiplex PCR; TCRdb stores in-frame clones only, minus some. V and J calls and clone size are those listed in that table; D and trimming were worked out from the DNA. The table shows some 160,000 clones, with around 80% occurring only once. This clone occurred once. V gave up 6 bases and J gave up 4 bases; unmatched junction bases: 8. The V gene's germline CDR1 is MNHEY and CDR2 SVGAGI. This CDR3 contains 15 residues. The sequencing sample was made of peripheral blood. V usage is TRBV6-5 and J usage is TRBJ2-7; TRBD2 matches 11 bases. The origin of this receptor is a man aged 70 or older with active or convalescent COVID-19. The CDR3 reads CASSPETSGVYEQYF. The CDR3 DNA follows: TGTGCCAGCAGCCCGGAGACTAGCGGGGTTTACGAGCAGTACTTC.